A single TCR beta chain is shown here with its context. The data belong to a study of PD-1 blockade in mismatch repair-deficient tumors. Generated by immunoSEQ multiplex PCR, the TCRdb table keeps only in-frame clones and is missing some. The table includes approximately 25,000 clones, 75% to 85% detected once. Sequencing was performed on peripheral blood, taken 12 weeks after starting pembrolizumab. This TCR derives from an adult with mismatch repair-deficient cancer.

As DNA, the CDR3 is TGTGCCAGTAGTATGACGGCTAGCGGCTCCTACAATGAGCAGTTCTTC. This encodes CASSMTASGSYNEQFF. V gene TRBV19 combines with J gene TRBJ2-1; 7 bases agree with TRBD2. There are 16 residues in the CDR3. CDR1 is LNHDA and CDR2 is SQIVND in the germline V gene (reference sequence). V shed 3 bases, J shed 0 bases, and the junction held 5 bases outside the gene matches.